The 19 T cell receptor beta chains below were found in one sample sequenced in a study of blood T cells in healthy people across ages. The use of a sample-barcoded 5' primer and a J-beta primer mix characterized a second PCR of roughly 7 to 11 cycles. Via MiXCR, TCRdb re-called the 5' RACE reads, giving one row per CDR3 protein. This sample has roughly 680,000 distinct CDR3 sequences, with around 48% found just once. Sample: blood. These receptors originate from an older woman in good health.

The chain couples TRBV14 to TRBJ2-5; D unresolved. V was shortened by 1 base and J by 5 bases, with 8 bases between the two germline ends. Per the germline V gene, CDR1 is SGHDN and CDR2 is FVKESK. This CDR3 region has 13 residues. The CDR3 spells CASSQARRETQYF. The CDR3 bases are TGTGCCAGCAGCCAAGCTAGGCGGGAGACCCAGTACTTC.

V gene TRBV11-3 combines with J gene TRBJ2-4; 14 positions agree with TRBD2. The CDR3 has 15 amino acids. The germline V gene encodes CDR1 SGHNT and CDR2 YENEEA. V was clipped by 5 bases and J by 8 bases; unmatched bases: 5. The CDR3 loop reads CASSPGTSGSDIQYF. The CDR3 DNA sequence: TGTGCCAGCAGCCCAGGGACTAGCGGGAGTGACATTCAGTACTTC.

The chain carries TRBV5-4 and TRBJ2-5; 7 bases map to TRBD1. V lost 0 bases and J lost 5; bases outside the gene matches: 7. The length of the CDR3 is 15 residues. CDR1 and CDR2 (germline): SGHNT, YYREEE (reference sequence). The DNA for the CDR3 is TGTGCCAGCAGCTTGGGAGGGGGCAGGTTGGAGACCCAGTACTTC. It yields the protein CASSLGGGRLETQYF.

To note about this clonotype: A much larger clone sits a single nucleotide away, making a read error possible. V usage is TRBV7-2 and J usage is TRBJ2-1; 9 bases match TRBD2. Trimming took 2 bases from V and 6 from J; bases not matched to a gene: 5. The CDR3 totals 15 residues. The germline V gene has CDR1 SGHTA and CDR2 FQGNSA. The DNA for the CDR3 is TGTGCCAGCAGCTTATCGGCGGGAGGGTGCAATGAGCAGTTCTTC. Protein: CASSLSAGGCNEQFF.

This clonotype came up a few times. Written as DNA, the CDR3 is TGTGCCAGCAGCTCCGGAGGGGGTGGGGACAATGAGCAGTTCTTC. It yields the protein CASSSGGGGDNEQFF. The V call is TRBV7-2, the J call TRBJ2-1; D may be TRBD1 or TRBD2 (6 bases each). Germline CDR1 and CDR2: SGHTA and FQGNSA. The ends were cut back, 4 bases at V and 5 bases at J, with 15 bases in the middle. The length of the CDR3 is 15 residues.

This clonotype was picked up a small number of times. The V and J genes are TRBV7-2 and TRBJ2-7; D not certain. Trimming took off 2 bases at V and 4 bases at J, with 6 bases between the two ends. CDR3 size: 12 residues. Germline V gene sequence: CDR1 SGHTA, CDR2 FQGNSA. CDR3 coding DNA: TGTGCCAGCAGCTTAATGACTTACGAGCAGTACTTC. Amino acids: CASSLMTYEQYF.

This clonotype was observed a handful of times. The chain combines TRBV29-1 with TRBJ1-2, with 9 bases matching TRBD1. The CDR3 is made up of 13 amino acids. The germline CDR1 and CDR2 sequences are SQVTM and ANQGSEA. The trim removed 5 bases at V and 8 bases at J, leaving 9 bases unmatched. CDR3 DNA: TGCAGCGTTTCCATCAGGACAGGGGAAGGCTACACCTTC. It yields the protein CSVSIRTGEGYTF.

The chain combines TRBV6-1 with TRBJ2-1; 9 nucleotides match TRBD2. The CDR3 sequence is 18 residues long. Germline CDR1 is MNHNS and CDR2 is SASEGT. The junction had 13 bases not matched to a gene; V was cut back by 7 bases and J by 0 bases. The DNA of the CDR3 is TGTGCCAGCACAGGCGGGGGGGTTCGACAGGGCTCCTACAATGAGCAGTTCTTC. This encodes CASTGGGVRQGSYNEQFF.

In regard to this clonotype: One base away lies a much larger clone, so this may be a sequencing read error. The J gene is TRBJ2-3, the V gene TRBV7-3; D gene uncertain. This CDR3 comprises 13 residues. Germline V CDR1 and CDR2: SGHTA, FQGTGA. The DNA for the CDR3 is TGTGCCAGCGGCTTATTAGGGACAGATACGCAGTATTTT. Its protein product is CASGLLGTDTQYF.

The chain links TRBV7-3 to TRBJ2-1; D tentatively fits TRBD1 or TRBD2 (6 bases each). Between the trimmed V and J ends, which lost 2 bases and 8 bases, there was a span of 19 bases. The CDR3 spans 16 residues. Germline CDR1 and CDR2: SGHTA and FQGTGA. The CDR3: CASSLGGGVGTHEQFF. CDR3 coding DNA: TGTGCCAGCAGCTTAGGGGGCGGGGTTGGGACCCATGAGCAGTTCTTC.

This clonotype has only a few counts. The chain recombines TRBV25-1 with TRBJ2-7; 16 bases agree with TRBD2. Germline V gene sequence: CDR1 MGHDK, CDR2 SYGVNS. V lost 1 base and J lost 5; bases outside the gene matches: 17. The CDR3 has 21 residues. The CDR3, as DNA: TGTGCCAGCAGTGAATTTGGGCTCGGGACTAGCGGGAGGGTACGAGGCCACGAGCAGTACTTC. Translation: CASSEFGLGTSGRVRGHEQYF.

This clonotype was recorded a few times. The V and J genes are TRBV7-9 and TRBJ2-1, with D hard to call. Germline V CDR1 and CDR2: SEHNR, FQNEAQ (reference sequence). CDR3 length: 15 amino acids. V lost 1 base and J 0 bases, leaving 7 bases between the germline ends. The CDR3 protein is CASSLGLYSYNEQFF. In DNA, the CDR3 is TGTGCCAGCAGCTTAGGTCTGTACTCCTACAATGAGCAGTTCTTC.

V and J are TRBV20-1 and TRBJ2-1, with D possibly being TRBD2 (5 bases). The germline gives CDR1 DFQATT, CDR2 SNEGSKA (reference sequence). V lost 0 bases and J 2 bases, leaving 11 bases between the germline ends. The CDR3 length is 15 residues. The DNA for the CDR3 is TGCAGTGCTAGAGACGAAAAGCGGACCTACAATGAGCAGTTCTTC. It encodes CSARDEKRTYNEQFF.

Worth noting for this clonotype: Compared with germline, one end of the junction differs, possibly owing to a read error. The V gene is TRBV7-9, the J gene TRBJ1-5, with D possibly matching TRBD1 (6 bases). Germline loops: CDR1 SEHNR, CDR2 FQNEAQ (reference sequence). The CDR3 length is 18 residues. The CDR3 sequence is CASSSAGGQGYSNQPRHF. CDR3 nucleotides: TGTGCCAGCAGCTCGGCAGGCGGGCAGGGGTATAGCAATCAGCCCCGGCATTTT.

The V call is TRBV12-3 or TRBV12-4, the J call TRBJ2-7; TRBD2 agrees at 12 bases. The CDR3 covers 15 residues. Germline trimming cut 7 bases from V and 1 base from J; bases unmatched to any gene: 5. The CDR3 nucleotides read TGTGCCAGCAAAAGCGGGACTAGCGGGTCCTACGAGCAGTACTTC. Translation: CASKSGTSGSYEQYF.

This chain connects TRBV20-1 to TRBJ1-2; TRBD1 agrees at 9 bases. With V trimmed by 6 bases and J by 1 base, 6 bases remained unmatched. The CDR3 runs 14 residues. The germline CDR1 and CDR2 sequences are DFQATT and SNEGSKA (reference sequence). The chain's CDR3 is CSARDRVLNYGYTF. The CDR3 bases are TGCAGTGCCAGGGACAGGGTTCTTAACTATGGCTACACCTTC.

J is TRBJ2-5 and V is TRBV9; 9 bases align to TRBD1. V dropped 4 bases and J dropped 1; count of bases not matched to a gene: 5. The CDR3 is 15 amino acids. Looked up from germline, CDR1 is SGDLS and CDR2 is YYNGEE. As DNA, the CDR3 is TGTGCCAGCAGCCCTCGACAGGGGGGCCAAGAGACCCAGTACTTC. Its translation: CASSPRQGGQETQYF.

As DNA, the CDR3 is TGCAGTGCGGCTGCGAGGGGGGTTCGGACCCAGTACTTC. It is translated as CSAAARGVRTQYF. The chain joins TRBV20-1 to TRBJ2-7; perhaps D is TRBD1 or TRBD2 (6 bases each). The DNA end lines up better with TRBJ2-5; the J call may be wrong. Germline CDR1 is DFQATT and CDR2 is SNEGSKA (reference sequence). The CDR3 is 13 amino acids.

About this clonotype: Germline and junction disagree at one end, which may indicate a read error. This chain connects TRBV9 to TRBJ1-2; D not resolved. The CDR3 spans 12 residues. From germline, CDR1 is SGDLS and CDR2 YYNGEE. CDR3 coding DNA: TGTGACAGCAGCGTAGCCGAATATGGCTACACCTTC. It is translated as CDSSVAEYGYTF.